This T cell receptor beta chain was sequenced for a study of shared clonotypes between healthy human individuals. Findings of the study overall: It was observed that approximately 5% of naive CD4 clonotypes were shared across a handful of donors.

This CDR3 spans 17 amino acids. Trimming removed 2 bases from V and 6 bases from J; junction bases left unmatched: 8. Germline lookup yields CDR1 SGHRS and CDR2 YFSETQ. Clones were read by immunoSEQ multiplex PCR, and TCRdb kept only the in-frame ones, dropping some. The sample has over 1.5 million clones, 95% to 99% seen once; the top ten hold roughly 0.45%. Details on this clone: Its antigen remains unidentified.

The gene calls are TRBV5-1 and TRBJ2-3, with 14 positions matching TRBD2. This sequence originates from a man under 40 in good health. Sequences were obtained from naive CD4+ T cells sorted from blood. Subset noted: CD45RA+ positively selected. CDR3 sequence: CASSFSTSGRALDTQYF. In DNA form, the CDR3 reads TGCGCCAGCAGCTTTTCGACTAGCGGGAGGGCCTTGGATACGCAGTATTTT.